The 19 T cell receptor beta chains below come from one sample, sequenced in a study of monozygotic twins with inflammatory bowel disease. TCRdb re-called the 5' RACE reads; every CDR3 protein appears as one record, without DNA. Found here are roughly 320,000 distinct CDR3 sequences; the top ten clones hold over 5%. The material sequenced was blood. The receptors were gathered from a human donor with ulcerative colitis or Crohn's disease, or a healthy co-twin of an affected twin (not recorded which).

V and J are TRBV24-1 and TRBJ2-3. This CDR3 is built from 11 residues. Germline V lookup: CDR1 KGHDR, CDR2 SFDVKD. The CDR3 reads CATGFTDTQYF.

CDR3 sequence reads: CASSYSGTNNQPQHF. The chain links TRBV6-2 or TRBV6-3 to TRBJ1-5; TCRdb calls TRBD1, which cannot be checked without DNA. CDR1 and CDR2 from the germline V gene are MNHEY and SVGEGT. The CDR3 length is 15 residues.

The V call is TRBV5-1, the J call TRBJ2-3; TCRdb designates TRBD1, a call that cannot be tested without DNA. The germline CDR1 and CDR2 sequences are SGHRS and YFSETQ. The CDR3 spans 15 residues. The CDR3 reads CASRWLAGGSDTQYF.

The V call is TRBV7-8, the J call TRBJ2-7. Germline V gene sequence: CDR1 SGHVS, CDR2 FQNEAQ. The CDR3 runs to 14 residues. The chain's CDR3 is CASSFDLFSYEQYF.

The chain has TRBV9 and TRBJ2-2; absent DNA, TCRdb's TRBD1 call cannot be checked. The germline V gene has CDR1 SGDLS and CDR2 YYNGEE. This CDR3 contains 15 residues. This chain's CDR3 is CASTARGWGPGELFF.

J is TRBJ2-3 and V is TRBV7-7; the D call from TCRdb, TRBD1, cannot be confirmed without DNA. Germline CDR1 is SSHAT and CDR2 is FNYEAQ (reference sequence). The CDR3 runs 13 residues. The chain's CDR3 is CASSLGGRDTQYF.

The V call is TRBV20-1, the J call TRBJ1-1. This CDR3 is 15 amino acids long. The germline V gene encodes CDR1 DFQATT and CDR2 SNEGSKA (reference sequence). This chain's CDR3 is CSSNKRAPSLGEAFF.

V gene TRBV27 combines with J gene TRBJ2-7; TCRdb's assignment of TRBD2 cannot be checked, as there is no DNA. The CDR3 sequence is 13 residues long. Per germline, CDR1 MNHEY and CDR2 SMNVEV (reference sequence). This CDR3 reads CASFGTVAYEQYF.

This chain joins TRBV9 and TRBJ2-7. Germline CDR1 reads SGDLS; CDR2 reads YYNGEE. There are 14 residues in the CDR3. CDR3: CASSVAPSDVEQYF.

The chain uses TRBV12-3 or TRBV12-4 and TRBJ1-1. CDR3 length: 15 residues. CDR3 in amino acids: CASSSARWTNTEAFF.

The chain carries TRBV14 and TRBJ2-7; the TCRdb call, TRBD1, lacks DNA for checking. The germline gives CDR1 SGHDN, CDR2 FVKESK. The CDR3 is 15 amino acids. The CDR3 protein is CASSQAGGGFYEQYF.

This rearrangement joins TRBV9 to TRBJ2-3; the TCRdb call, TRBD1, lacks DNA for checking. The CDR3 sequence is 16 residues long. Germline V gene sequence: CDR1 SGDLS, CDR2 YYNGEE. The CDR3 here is CASSVEASGSTDTQYF.

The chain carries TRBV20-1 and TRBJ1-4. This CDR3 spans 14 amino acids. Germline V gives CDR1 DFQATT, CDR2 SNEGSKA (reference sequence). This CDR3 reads CSARGLQGLEKLFF.

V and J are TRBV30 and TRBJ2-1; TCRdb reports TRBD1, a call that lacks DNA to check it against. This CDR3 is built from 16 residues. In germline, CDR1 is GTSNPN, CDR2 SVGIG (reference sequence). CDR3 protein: CAWTPGVTSSYNEQFF. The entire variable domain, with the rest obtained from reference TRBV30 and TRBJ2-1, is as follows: SQTIHQWPATLVQPVGSPLSLECTVEGTSNPNLYWYRQAAGRGLQLLFYSVGIGQISSEVPQNLSASRPQDRQFILSSKKLLLSDSGFYLCAWTPGVTSSYNEQFFGPGTRLTVL.

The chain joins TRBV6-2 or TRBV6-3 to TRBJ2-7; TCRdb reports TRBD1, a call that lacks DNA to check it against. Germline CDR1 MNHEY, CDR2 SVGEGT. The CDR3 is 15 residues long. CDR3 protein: CASSPWAAVSYEQYF.

CDR3: CASTPQGAHQPQHF. V and J are TRBV19 and TRBJ1-5; TCRdb reports TRBD1, a call that lacks DNA to check it against. This CDR3 is built from 14 residues. Germline values: CDR1 LNHDA, CDR2 SQIVND (reference sequence).

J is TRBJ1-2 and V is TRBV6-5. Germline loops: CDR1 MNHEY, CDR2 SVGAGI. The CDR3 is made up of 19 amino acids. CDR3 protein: CASSYSRFSNRGSGYGYTF.

The CDR3 protein is CASSTWDRGTDTQYF. The chain links TRBV19 to TRBJ2-3; as DNA is missing, the TRBD1 call by TCRdb cannot be tested. CDR1 LNHDA and CDR2 SQIVND come from the germline V gene (reference sequence). The CDR3 has 15 residues.

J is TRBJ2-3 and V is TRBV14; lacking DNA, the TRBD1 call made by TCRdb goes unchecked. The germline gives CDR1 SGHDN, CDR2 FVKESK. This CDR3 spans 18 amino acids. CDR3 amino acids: CASSEKRTGQGLRDTQYF.